The clone carrying this T cell receptor (beta chain) was observed many times. The antigen is unknown. The data belong to a study of HIV-infected patients and healthy controls. Overall study results and limits: MAIT alpha-chain CDR3s were frequent in healthy controls, depleted in HIV+. HIV-associated CDR3 frequencies dropped significantly during therapy; CMV-associated ones, mostly rising, changed nonsignificantly.

All unsorted peripheral T cells were captured because whole blood was used without fractionation. Around 530 ng RNA was reverse transcribed with alpha and beta constant-region primers. Using multiplexing indices, alpha and beta chain libraries were generated apart by chain-specific third strand synthesis. All rearrangements within a chain used one primer pair; cDNA molecules carried barcodes. In TCRdb, the 5' RACE reads were re-called with MiXCR into one record per CDR3 protein. The repertoire consists of some 12,000 distinct CDR3 sequences, with around 9.3% occurring once and the leading ten covering about 25%. Trimming took 5 bases from V and 3 from J; bases not matched to a gene: 13. The germline V gene encodes CDR1 LNHDA and CDR2 SQIVND (reference sequence). This CDR3 is built from 17 residues.

This sequence joins TRBV19 and TRBJ2-7; 10 nucleotides match TRBD2. Sample: blood, taken before antiretroviral therapy. The clonotype originates from an adult with HIV infection. The donor label of this sample is uncertain. CDR3 sequence reads: CASSPDPLGLADYEQYF. The CDR3, as DNA: TGTGCCAGTAGTCCCGACCCCCTCGGACTAGCGGACTACGAGCAGTACTTC.